Following are 27 T cell receptor beta chains from one sample sequenced in a study of radiotherapy plus CTLA-4 blockade in lung cancer. Measured with immunoSEQ multiplex PCR; TCRdb has only the in-frame clones, and not every one. This table has about 97,000 clones, 65% to 85% appearing once. The source material was peripheral blood, sampled from a patient treated with radiotherapy plus ipilimumab. These receptors came from a human donor with non-small cell lung cancer who had a partial response to radiotherapy plus ipilimumab. Some clones in this sample may be carry-over from other donors' samples.

This clone is a singleton in its sample. The chain combines TRBV19 with TRBJ2-2, with 7 bases fitting TRBD1. The CDR3 extends over 14 amino acids. V dropped 10 bases and J dropped 0; count of bases not matched to a gene: 5. Germline V gives CDR1 LNHDA, CDR2 SQIVND (reference sequence). The CDR3 spells CATSGQSNTGELFF. The CDR3 DNA reads TGTGCCACCTCGGGACAGTCGAACACCGGGGAGCTGTTTTTT.

The J gene is TRBJ2-1, the V gene TRBV27, with 7 nucleotides matching TRBD2. V shed 9 bases and J 6 bases; nucleotides not matched to a gene: 14. The CDR3 is made up of 15 amino acids. Germline V lookup: CDR1 MNHEY, CDR2 SMNVEV (reference sequence). The CDR3 bases are TGTGCCAGGGGGGGGTTGCAGGCCCACCTCAATGAGCAGTTCTTC. Its protein is CARGGLQAHLNEQFF.

The chain uses TRBV7-8 and TRBJ2-1; maybe TRBD2 (6 bases). V was pared by 5 bases and J by 12 bases, with 14 bases between. CDR3 length: 12 amino acids. The germline V gene has CDR1 SGHVS and CDR2 FQNEAQ. The CDR3 protein is CASSPGPGVQFF. The DNA for the CDR3 is TGTGCCAGCAGCCCCGGGCCGGGGGTGCAGTTCTTC.

The V gene is TRBV7-2, the J gene TRBJ1-4; D remains ambiguous. The germline CDR1 and CDR2 sequences are SGHTA and FQGNSA. CDR3 length: 14 residues. V was pared by 5 bases and J by 8 bases, with 15 bases between. CDR3 residues: CASSMGNGREKLFF. In DNA, the CDR3 is TGTGCCAGCAGCATGGGAAACGGGAGAGAAAAACTGTTTTTT.

This rearrangement joins TRBV18 to TRBJ1-6; 10 nucleotides agree with TRBD1. This CDR3 is 15 amino acids long. The trim removed 2 bases at V and 7 bases at J, leaving 2 bases unmatched. Germline values: CDR1 KGHSH, CDR2 LQKENI. In DNA, the CDR3 is TGTGCCAGCTCACCAGGGACAGGGGCCAATTCACCCCTCCACTTT. Translation: CASSPGTGANSPLHF.

The chain recombines TRBV6-5 with TRBJ1-5; D is perhaps TRBD1 (6 bases). The V end was cut by 5 bases, the J end by 4 bases, with 12 bases between. Germline V gene sequence: CDR1 MNHEY, CDR2 SVGAGI. The CDR3 has 14 residues. The CDR3 reads CASSLGAGNQPQHF. DNA of the CDR3: TGTGCCAGCAGTCTGGGGGCGGGTAATCAGCCCCAGCATTTT.

This clone was counted only a few times. This chain connects TRBV6-6 to TRBJ1-4; possibly TRBD1 for D (5 bases). Germline CDR1 reads MNHNY; CDR2 reads SVGAGI (reference sequence). The CDR3 loop spans 16 amino acids. V lost 7 bases and J lost 5, with 20 bases in between. CDR3 residues: CASTTLSTDANEKLFF. Written as DNA, the CDR3 is TGTGCCAGCACCACACTGTCGACAGACGCCAATGAAAAACTGTTTTTT.

This chain uses TRBV5-1 with TRBJ1-1, with 7 nucleotides matching TRBD1. The CDR3 is 13 residues long. V lost 4 bases to trimming and J lost 3 bases; unmatched junction nucleotides: 3. Germline CDR1 reads SGHRS; CDR2 reads YFSETQ. CDR3 amino acids: CASSPQGDTEAFF. For the CDR3, the DNA is TGCGCCAGCAGCCCCCAGGGGGACACTGAAGCTTTCTTT.

This chain joins TRBV11-2 and TRBJ1-2; D gene unclear. Germline V lookup: CDR1 SGHAT, CDR2 FQNNGV. The CDR3 consists of 13 residues. V was cut by 10 bases and J by 0 bases, with 12 bases left in between. This CDR3 reads CAIQEIANYGYTF. The CDR3 DNA reads as TGTGCCATCCAAGAGATAGCTAACTATGGCTACACCTTC.

The chain combines TRBV5-1 with TRBJ2-1; D uncertain. This CDR3 contains 14 residues. Germline V lookup: CDR1 SGHRS, CDR2 YFSETQ. V was shortened by 1 base and J by 7 bases, with 12 bases between the two germline ends. In DNA form, the CDR3 reads TGCGCCAGCAGCTTGAGCGCGGCCATGAATGAGCAGTTCTTC. Translation: CASSLSAAMNEQFF.

The rearrangement uses TRBV12-1 and TRBJ1-3; the tabulated D call, TRBD1, remains unverified against the DNA. TRBV12-1 is shown as a pseudogene. The CDR3 is 19 residues long. The CDR3 reads CASSFIPPQGTFSGNTIYF. The CDR3 coding sequence is TGTGCCAGCAGCTTTATCCCCCCACAGGGAACATTCTCTGGAAACACCATATATTTT.

This clone was seen more than once but under ten times. The chain carries TRBV5-5 and TRBJ1-4; TRBD1 matches 9 bases. Germline-derived CDR1 and CDR2 are SGHKS and YYEKEE (reference sequence). J lost 7 bases, V lost 2 bases, and 3 bases had no gene match. CDR3 length: 14 amino acids. CDR3 loop: CASSLTGGGEKLFF. CDR3 nucleotide sequence: TGTGCCAGCAGCTTAACAGGGGGCGGTGAAAAACTGTTTTTT.

This chain links TRBV11-3 with TRBJ1-6, with D maybe TRBD1 (5 bases). With 8 bases removed from V and 8 bases from J, the gap between germline ends came to 16 bases. Looked up from germline, CDR1 is SGHNT and CDR2 is YENEEA. This CDR3 comprises 14 residues. CDR3: CASRARGFDSPLHF. DNA of the CDR3: TGTGCCAGCCGAGCTCGGGGGTTTGATTCACCCCTCCACTTT.

This chain uses TRBV18 with TRBJ1-1; D is ambiguous. Germline CDR1 reads KGHSH; CDR2 reads LQKENI. V shed 6 bases and J shed 3 bases, with 14 bases lying between them. The CDR3 extends over 14 amino acids. This chain's CDR3 is CASSSRGEHTEAFF. The CDR3 region has the DNA TGTGCCAGCTCGTCGCGCGGGGAGCACACTGAAGCTTTCTTT.

The chain couples TRBV6-1 to TRBJ1-5, with D perhaps matching TRBD1 (5 bases). CDR3 size: 13 residues. V was shortened by 7 bases and J by 2 bases, with 9 bases between the two germline ends. The germline V gene has CDR1 MNHNS and CDR2 SASEGT. CDR3 in DNA: TGTGCCAGCACTGTACAGGGCAATCAGCCCCAGCATTTT. Encoded protein: CASTVQGNQPQHF.

V usage is TRBV7-9 and J usage is TRBJ2-1; a possible D gene is TRBD1 (8 bases). In germline, CDR1 is SEHNR, CDR2 FQNEAQ (reference sequence). The CDR3 contains 18 residues. CDR3 sequence: CVVGGAIQGANSYNEQFF. CDR3 nucleotides: TGTGTCGTTGGGGGGGCAATCCAGGGGGCGAACTCCTACAATGAGCAGTTCTTC.

CDR3 nucleotides: TGCGCCAGCAGCTGGGGGCCGGGGAACACTGAAGCTTTCTTT. Its protein product is CASSWGPGNTEAFF. The chain combines TRBV5-1 with TRBJ1-1, with D possibly being TRBD1 (6 bases). This CDR3 spans 14 amino acids. CDR1 is SGHRS and CDR2 is YFSETQ in the germline V gene. V was clipped by 3 bases and J by 1 base, with 10 bases between them.

This clone was seen just once. The genes are TRBV28 and TRBJ1-2, with a weak D call TRBD1 (5 bases). V shed 7 bases and J shed 3 bases, with 12 bases lying between them. Looked up from germline, CDR1 is MDHEN and CDR2 is SYDVKM. The CDR3 extends over 13 amino acids. CDR3 region: CASKRQSHYGYTF. DNA for the CDR3: TGTGCCAGCAAAAGACAGTCCCACTATGGCTACACCTTC.

This clone was counted only a few times. The sample carries other DNA sequences with the same CDR3. V gene TRBV7-2 combines with J gene TRBJ2-7, with 11 positions matching TRBD1. The CDR3 consists of 14 residues. V lost 5 bases, J lost 4 bases, and 4 bases stayed unmatched. Germline loops: CDR1 SGHTA, CDR2 FQGNSA. The DNA of the CDR3 is TGTGCCAGCAGCCTCGGACAGGGGGCTTACGAGCAGTACTTC. This codes for CASSLGQGAYEQYF.

The chain joins TRBV5-6 to TRBJ2-5, with 16 bases matching TRBD2. The CDR3 consists of 19 residues. Germline loops: CDR1 SGHDT, CDR2 YYEEEE. The V gene end was trimmed by 1 base and the J gene end by 5 bases; junction bases not matched to a gene: 11. CDR3 residues: CASSLLTGTSGGVFETQYF. CDR3 nucleotide sequence: TGTGCCAGCAGCTTGTTGACCGGGACTAGCGGGGGGGTGTTTGAGACCCAGTACTTC.

The chain carries TRBV6-5 and TRBJ1-2, with 12 positions matching TRBD1. The CDR3 extends over 15 amino acids. CDR1 is MNHEY and CDR2 is SVGAGI in the germline V gene. V was clipped by 6 bases and J by 4 bases; unmatched bases: 6. The CDR3 sequence is CASRTGQGAFYGYTF. The CDR3 DNA sequence: TGTGCCAGCAGAACGGGACAGGGGGCCTTCTATGGCTACACCTTC.

The rearrangement uses TRBV9 and TRBJ2-1, with D possibly matching TRBD2 (7 bases). Deletions cut 4 bases from V and 4 bases from J, with 18 bases between. CDR1 and CDR2 from the germline V gene are SGDLS and YYNGEE. The CDR3 is 16 residues long. The CDR3 here is CASSPRGGATYNEQFF. DNA for the CDR3: TGTGCCAGCAGCCCCCGCGGGGGCGCAACGTACAATGAGCAGTTCTTC.

This clone was counted a single time. The rearrangement joins TRBV5-7 to TRBJ2-7; 7 bases line up with TRBD1. TRBV5-7 is known as an ORF, though its function is uncertain. Trimming at V came to 2 bases and at J to 3 bases, leaving 5 bases not matched to a gene. This CDR3 has 14 residues. The CDR3 DNA sequence: TGTGCCAGCAGCTTCCGGACAGGACACTACGAGCAGTACTTC. This encodes CASSFRTGHYEQYF.

The CDR3 nucleotides read TGTGCCAGCAGTTTTGGCAGGGCGACCACTGAAGCTTTCTTT. It specifies CASSFGRATTEAFF. V and J are TRBV27 and TRBJ1-1; D is perhaps TRBD1 (5 bases). Germline-derived CDR1 and CDR2 are MNHEY and SMNVEV (reference sequence). The CDR3 spans 14 residues. V lost 3 bases and J 4 bases, leaving 12 bases between the germline ends.

The chain employs TRBV10-3 and TRBJ2-1; TRBD2 aligns across 9 bases. Germline lookup yields CDR1 ENHRY and CDR2 SYGVKD. The length of the CDR3 is 17 residues. V dropped 2 bases and J dropped 4; count of bases not matched to a gene: 9. CDR3 amino acids: CAISEVGGGALYNEQFF. As DNA, the CDR3 is TGTGCCATCAGTGAGGTTGGCGGGGGGGCATTGTACAATGAGCAGTTCTTC.

The J gene is TRBJ2-7, the V gene TRBV6-5, with 10 positions matching TRBD1. V dropped 6 bases and J dropped 7; count of bases not matched to a gene: 12. The germline V gene has CDR1 MNHEY and CDR2 SVGAGI. CDR3 length equals 15 residues. CDR3 loop: CASRTSGTGVQEQYF. CDR3 coding DNA: TGTGCCAGCAGGACCTCCGGGACAGGGGTGCAGGAGCAGTACTTC.

The rearrangement joins TRBV11-2 to TRBJ2-3, with D unclear. Trimming took off 1 base at V and 0 bases at J, with 5 bases between the two ends. The CDR3 spans 14 residues. CDR1 and CDR2 from the germline V gene are SGHAT and FQNNGV. The CDR3 coding sequence is TGTGCCAGCAGCTTAGGGCAGAGCACAGATACGCAGTATTTT. Translation gives CASSLGQSTDTQYF.